The count of the clone carrying this T cell receptor beta chain is one. Its antigen is currently unknown. The PCR used 60 Vbeta and 13 Jbeta primers. Sequenced by immunoSEQ multiplex PCR; TCRdb stores in-frame clones only, minus some. Among 97,000 or so clones listed, over 80% were seen once. The V end lost 11 bases, the J end lost 3 bases, and 15 bases lay between the germline ends. The CDR3 loop spans 13 amino acids. Germline CDR1 reads SGHTA; CDR2 reads FQGNSA. These data originate in a study of cytomegalovirus exposure and HLA in healthy donors. The study's findings and limits: It was assumed in the presence/absence analyses that sequencing depth was roughly uniform across donors. A later analysis reportedly found that, within productive TCRs, an Asian-associated ancestry cluster had fewer N-insertions than the mean observed across the roughly 670 donors.

The chain employs TRBV7-2 and TRBJ2-3; no clear D. The source material was PBMCs. This sequence was found in a man aged 40-55 years in good health and CMV-seronegative. The CDR3 DNA sequence: TGTGCCGACCGAGGAACAACAACAGATACGCAGTATTTT. It translates to CADRGTTTDTQYF.